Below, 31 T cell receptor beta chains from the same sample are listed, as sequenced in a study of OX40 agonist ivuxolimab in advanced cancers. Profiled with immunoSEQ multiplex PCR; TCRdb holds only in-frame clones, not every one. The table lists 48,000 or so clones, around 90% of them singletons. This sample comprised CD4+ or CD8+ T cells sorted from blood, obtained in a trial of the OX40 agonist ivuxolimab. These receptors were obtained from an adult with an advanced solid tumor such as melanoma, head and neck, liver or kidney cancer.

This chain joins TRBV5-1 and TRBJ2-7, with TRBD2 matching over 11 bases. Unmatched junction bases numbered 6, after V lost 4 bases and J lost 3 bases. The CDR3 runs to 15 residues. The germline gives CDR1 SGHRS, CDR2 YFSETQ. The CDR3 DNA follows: TGCGCCAGCAGCCCGGGACTAGCGGCACACTACGAGCAGTACTTC. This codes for CASSPGLAAHYEQYF.

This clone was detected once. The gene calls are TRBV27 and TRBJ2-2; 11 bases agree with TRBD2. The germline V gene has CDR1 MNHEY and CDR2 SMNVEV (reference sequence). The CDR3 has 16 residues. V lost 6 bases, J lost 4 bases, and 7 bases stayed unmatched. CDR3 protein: CASRLVAGGPTGELFF. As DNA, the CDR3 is TGTGCCAGCAGATTGGTAGCGGGAGGGCCCACCGGGGAGCTGTTTTTT.

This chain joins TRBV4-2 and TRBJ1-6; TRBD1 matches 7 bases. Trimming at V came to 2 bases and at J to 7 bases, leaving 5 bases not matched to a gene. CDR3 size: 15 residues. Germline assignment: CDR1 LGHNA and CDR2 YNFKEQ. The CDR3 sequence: CASSQPDRDNSPLHF. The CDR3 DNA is TGTGCCAGCAGCCAACCCGACAGGGACAATTCACCCCTCCACTTT.

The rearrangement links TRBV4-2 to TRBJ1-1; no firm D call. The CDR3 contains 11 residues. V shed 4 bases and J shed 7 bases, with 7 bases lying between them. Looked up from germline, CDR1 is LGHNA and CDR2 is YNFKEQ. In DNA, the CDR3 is TGTGCCAGCAGCCTTACAGATGAAGCTTTCTTT. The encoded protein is CASSLTDEAFF.

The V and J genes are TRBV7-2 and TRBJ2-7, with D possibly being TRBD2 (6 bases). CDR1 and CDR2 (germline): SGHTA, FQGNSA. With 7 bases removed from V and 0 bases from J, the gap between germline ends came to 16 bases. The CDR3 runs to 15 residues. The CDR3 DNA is TGTGCCAGCACCCTGGGGGGAGGAGGCTCCTACGAGCAGTACTTC. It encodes CASTLGGGGSYEQYF.

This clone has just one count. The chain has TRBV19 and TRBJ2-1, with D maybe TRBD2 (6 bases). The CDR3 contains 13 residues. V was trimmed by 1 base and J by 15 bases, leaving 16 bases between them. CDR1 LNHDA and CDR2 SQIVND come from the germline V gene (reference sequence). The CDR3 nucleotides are TGTGCCAGTAGTATAGGGGACCGGCGGGACCGGTTCTTC. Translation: CASSIGDRRDRFF. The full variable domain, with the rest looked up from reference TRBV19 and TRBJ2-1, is DGGITQSPKYLFRKEGQNVTLSCEQNLNHDAMYWYRQDPGQGLRLIYYSQIVNDFQKGDIAEGYSVSREKKESFPLTVTSAQKNPTAFYLCASSIGDRRDRFFGPGTRLTVL.

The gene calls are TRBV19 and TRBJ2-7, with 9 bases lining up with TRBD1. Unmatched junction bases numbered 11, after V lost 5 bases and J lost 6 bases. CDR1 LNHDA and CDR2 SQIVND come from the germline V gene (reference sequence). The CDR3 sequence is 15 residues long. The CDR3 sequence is CASSGQGQGVSEQYF. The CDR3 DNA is TGTGCCAGTAGTGGGCAGGGACAGGGAGTATCCGAGCAGTACTTC.

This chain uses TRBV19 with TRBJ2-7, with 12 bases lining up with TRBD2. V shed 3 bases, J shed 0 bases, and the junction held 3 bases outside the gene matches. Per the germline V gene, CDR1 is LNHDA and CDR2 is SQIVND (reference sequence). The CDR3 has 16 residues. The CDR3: CASSMGLAGFSYEQYF. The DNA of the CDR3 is TGTGCCAGTAGTATGGGACTAGCGGGTTTCTCCTACGAGCAGTACTTC.

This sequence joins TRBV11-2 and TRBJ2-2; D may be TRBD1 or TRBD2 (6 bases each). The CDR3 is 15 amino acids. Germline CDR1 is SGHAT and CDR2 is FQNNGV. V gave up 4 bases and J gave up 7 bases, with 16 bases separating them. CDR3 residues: CASSSPSGAIGELFF. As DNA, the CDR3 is TGTGCCAGCAGCTCTCCGTCGGGGGCTATCGGGGAGCTGTTTTTT.

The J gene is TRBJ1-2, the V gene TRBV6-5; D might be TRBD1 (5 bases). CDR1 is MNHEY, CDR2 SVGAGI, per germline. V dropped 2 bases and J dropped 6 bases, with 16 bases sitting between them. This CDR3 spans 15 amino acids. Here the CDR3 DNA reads TGTGCCAGCAGTTACGGGGGTGGCAGCTTTAATGGCTACACCTTC. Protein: CASSYGGGSFNGYTF.

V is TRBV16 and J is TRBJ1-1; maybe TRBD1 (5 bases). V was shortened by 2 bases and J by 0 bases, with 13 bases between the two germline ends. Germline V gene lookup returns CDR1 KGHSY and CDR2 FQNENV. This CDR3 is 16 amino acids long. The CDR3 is CASSQGRGYMNTEAFF. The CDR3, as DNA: TGTGCCAGCAGCCAAGGGCGGGGCTACATGAACACTGAAGCTTTCTTT.

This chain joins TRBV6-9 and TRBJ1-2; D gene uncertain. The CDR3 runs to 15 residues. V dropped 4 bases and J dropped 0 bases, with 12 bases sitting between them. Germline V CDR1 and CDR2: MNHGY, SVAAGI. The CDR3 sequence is CASSLFATTNYGYTF. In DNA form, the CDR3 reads TGTGCCAGCAGTTTATTTGCCACTACTAACTATGGCTACACCTTC.

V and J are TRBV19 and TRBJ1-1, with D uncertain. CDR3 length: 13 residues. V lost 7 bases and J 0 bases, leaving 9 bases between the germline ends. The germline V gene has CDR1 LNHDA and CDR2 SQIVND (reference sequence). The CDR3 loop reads CASTGFMNTEAFF. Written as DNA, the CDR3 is TGTGCCAGTACCGGCTTCATGAACACTGAAGCTTTCTTT.

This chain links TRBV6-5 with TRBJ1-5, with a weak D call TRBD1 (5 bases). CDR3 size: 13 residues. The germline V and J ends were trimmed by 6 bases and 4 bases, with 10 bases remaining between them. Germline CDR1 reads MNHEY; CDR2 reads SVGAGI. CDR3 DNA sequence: TGTGCCAGCAGGAGGACAATAAATCAGCCCCAGCATTTT. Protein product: CASRRTINQPQHF.

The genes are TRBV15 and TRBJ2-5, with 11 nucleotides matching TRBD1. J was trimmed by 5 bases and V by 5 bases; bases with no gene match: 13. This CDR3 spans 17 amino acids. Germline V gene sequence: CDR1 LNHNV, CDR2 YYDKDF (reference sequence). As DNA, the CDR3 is TGTGCCACCAGCCAAACGACCGGACAGGGGGCTGGGGAGACCCAGTACTTC. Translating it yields CATSQTTGQGAGETQYF.

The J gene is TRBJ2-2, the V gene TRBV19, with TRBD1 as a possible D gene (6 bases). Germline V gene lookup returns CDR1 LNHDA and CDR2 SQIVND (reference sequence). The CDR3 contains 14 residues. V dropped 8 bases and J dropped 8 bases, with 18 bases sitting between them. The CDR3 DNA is TGTGCCAGTGAAACAGGGATGCCGGGGGGGGAGCTGTTTTTT. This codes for CASETGMPGGELFF.

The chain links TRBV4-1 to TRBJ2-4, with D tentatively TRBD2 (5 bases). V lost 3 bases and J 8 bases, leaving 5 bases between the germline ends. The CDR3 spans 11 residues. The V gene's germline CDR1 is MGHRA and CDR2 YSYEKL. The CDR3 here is CASSQEDIQYF. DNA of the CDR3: TGCGCCAGCAGCCAGGAGGACATTCAGTACTTC.

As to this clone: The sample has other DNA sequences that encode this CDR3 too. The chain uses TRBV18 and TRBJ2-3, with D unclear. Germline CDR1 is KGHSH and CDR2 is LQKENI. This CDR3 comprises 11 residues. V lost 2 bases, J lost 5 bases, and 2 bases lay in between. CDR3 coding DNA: TGTGCCAGCTCACCAATAGATACGCAGTATTTT. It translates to CASSPIDTQYF.

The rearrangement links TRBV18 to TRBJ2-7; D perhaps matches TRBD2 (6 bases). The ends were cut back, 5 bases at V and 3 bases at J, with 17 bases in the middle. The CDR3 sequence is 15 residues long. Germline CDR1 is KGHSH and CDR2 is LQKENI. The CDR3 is CASSSRDSGSYEQYF. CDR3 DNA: TGTGCCAGCTCATCCCGGGATAGCGGAAGCTACGAGCAGTACTTC.

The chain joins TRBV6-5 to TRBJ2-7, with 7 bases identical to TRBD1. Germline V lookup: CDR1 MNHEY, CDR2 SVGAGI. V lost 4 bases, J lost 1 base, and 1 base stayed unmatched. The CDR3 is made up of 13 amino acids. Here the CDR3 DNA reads TGTGCCAGCAGTTCACAGGGGTCCTACGAGCAGTACTTC. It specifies CASSSQGSYEQYF.

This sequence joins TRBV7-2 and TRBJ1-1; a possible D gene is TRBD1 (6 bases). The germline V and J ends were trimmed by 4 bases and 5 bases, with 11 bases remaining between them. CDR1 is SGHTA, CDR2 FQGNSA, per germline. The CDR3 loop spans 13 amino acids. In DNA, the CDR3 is TGTGCCAGCAGCTCAAGCCAGGGGACTGAAGCTTTCTTT. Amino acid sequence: CASSSSQGTEAFF.

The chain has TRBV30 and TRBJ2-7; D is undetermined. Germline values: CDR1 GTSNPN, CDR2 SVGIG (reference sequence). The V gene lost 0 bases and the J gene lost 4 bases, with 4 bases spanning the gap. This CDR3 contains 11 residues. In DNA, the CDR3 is TGTGCCTGGAGTGTACTGTACGAGCAGTACTTC. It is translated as CAWSVLYEQYF.

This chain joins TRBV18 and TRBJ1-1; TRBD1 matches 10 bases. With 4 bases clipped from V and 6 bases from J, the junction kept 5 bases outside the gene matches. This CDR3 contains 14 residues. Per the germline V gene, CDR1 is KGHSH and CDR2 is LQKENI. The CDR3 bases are TGTGCCAGCTCACGGGGGGACAGGGGCCCTGAAGCTTTCTTT. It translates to CASSRGDRGPEAFF.

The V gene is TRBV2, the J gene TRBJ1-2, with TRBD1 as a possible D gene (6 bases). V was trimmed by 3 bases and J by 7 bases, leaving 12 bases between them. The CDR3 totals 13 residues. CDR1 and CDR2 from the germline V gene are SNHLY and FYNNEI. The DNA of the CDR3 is TGTGCCAGCAGTGAGTCTGGGGGCAGTGGCTACACCTTC. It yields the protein CASSESGGSGYTF.

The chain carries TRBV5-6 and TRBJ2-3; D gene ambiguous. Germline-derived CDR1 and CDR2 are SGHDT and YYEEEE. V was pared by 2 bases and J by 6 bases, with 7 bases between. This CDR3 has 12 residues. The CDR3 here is CASSFTRDTQYF. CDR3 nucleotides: TGTGCCAGCAGCTTTACGAGGGATACGCAGTATTTT.

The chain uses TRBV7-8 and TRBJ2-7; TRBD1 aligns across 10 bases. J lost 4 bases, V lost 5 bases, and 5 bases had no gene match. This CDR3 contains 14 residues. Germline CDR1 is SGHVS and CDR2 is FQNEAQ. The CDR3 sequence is CASSGRQGAYEQYF. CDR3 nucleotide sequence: TGTGCCAGCAGCGGACGACAGGGGGCGTACGAGCAGTACTTC.

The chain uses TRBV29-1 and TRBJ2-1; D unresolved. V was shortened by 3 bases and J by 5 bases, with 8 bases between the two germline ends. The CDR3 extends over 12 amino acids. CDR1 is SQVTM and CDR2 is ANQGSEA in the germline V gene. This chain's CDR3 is CSVEVVDNEQFF. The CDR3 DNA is TGCAGCGTTGAGGTCGTGGACAATGAGCAGTTCTTC.

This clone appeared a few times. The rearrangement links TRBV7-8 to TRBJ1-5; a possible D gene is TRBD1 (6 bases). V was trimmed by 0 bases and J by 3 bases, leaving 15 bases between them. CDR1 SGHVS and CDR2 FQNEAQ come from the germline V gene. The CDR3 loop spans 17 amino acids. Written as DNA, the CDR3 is TGTGCCAGCAGCTTAGCGGCTGGTGGACAGAACAATCAGCCCCAGCATTTT. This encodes CASSLAAGGQNNQPQHF.

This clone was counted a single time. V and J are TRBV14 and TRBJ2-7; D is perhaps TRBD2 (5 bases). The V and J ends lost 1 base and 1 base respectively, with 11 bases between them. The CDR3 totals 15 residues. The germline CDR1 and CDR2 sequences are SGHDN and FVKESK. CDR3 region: CASSQGRVASYEQYF. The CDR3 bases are TGTGCCAGCAGCCAAGGCCGGGTAGCGTCCTACGAGCAGTACTTC.

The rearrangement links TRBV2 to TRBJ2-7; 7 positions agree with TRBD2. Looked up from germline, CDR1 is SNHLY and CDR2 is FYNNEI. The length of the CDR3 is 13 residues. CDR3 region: CLSSQRGSYEQYF. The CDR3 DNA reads TGTTTATCGTCCCAGCGGGGCTCCTACGAGCAGTACTTC.

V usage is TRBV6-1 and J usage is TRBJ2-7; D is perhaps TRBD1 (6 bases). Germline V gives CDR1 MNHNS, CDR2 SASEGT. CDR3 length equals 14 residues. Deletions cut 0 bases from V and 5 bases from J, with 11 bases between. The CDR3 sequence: CASSEAAGQNEQYF. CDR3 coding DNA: TGTGCCAGCAGTGAAGCGGCTGGACAGAACGAGCAGTACTTC.